The sequence of this T cell receptor (beta chain) was determined in a study of cytomegalovirus exposure and HLA in healthy donors. Points from the study as a whole: Within a later analysis, the majority of CMV-associated TCR beta chains appeared HLA-restricted. Analyses of presence/absence relied on an assumption of roughly uniform sequencing depth across donors. A few chains linked to CMV were shown in vitro to be specific for CMV antigens.

On this clone itself: Its antigen remains unknown.

The PCR employed 60 Vbeta primers together with 13 Jbeta primers. Libraries were prepared by immunoSEQ multiplex PCR; TCRdb keeps only in-frame clonotypes and omits some of them. The sample includes about 190,000 clones, approximately 78% of them seen just once. The CDR3 length is 14 residues. With 4 bases clipped from V and 5 bases from J, the junction kept 4 bases outside the gene matches. Germline assignment: CDR1 MNHEY and CDR2 SMNVEV (reference sequence). This clonotype originated in a male donor in good health and CMV-seronegative. The material sequenced was PBMCs. The chain recombines TRBV27 with TRBJ1-5; 8 nucleotides line up with TRBD1. CDR3 bases: TGTGCCAGCAGTTATCGACAGGGGTATCAGCCCCAGCATTTT. Encoded protein: CASSYRQGYQPQHF.